These 17 T cell receptor beta chains originate from one sample sequenced in a study of preoperative IRX-2 immunotherapy in early breast cancer. This table comes from immunoSEQ multiplex PCR, and its TCRdb copy is limited to in-frame clones, with some not included. Of roughly 25,000 clones in the sample, 75% to 90% were seen once. This sample's treatment: preoperative locoregional IRX-2 cytokine immunotherapy. This material consisted of tumor tissue, taken after IRX-2 immunotherapy. The receptors come from a human donor with breast cancer.

The gene calls are TRBV5-5 and TRBJ1-4; D ambiguous. Looked up from germline, CDR1 is SGHKS and CDR2 is YYEKEE (reference sequence). This CDR3 is 13 amino acids long. V gave up 2 bases and J gave up 2 bases, with 4 bases separating them. DNA for the CDR3: TGTGCCAGCAGCTTATTGACTAATGAAAAACTGTTTTTT. Its protein is CASSLLTNEKLFF.

This chain's CDR3 is CASSTRQGMNTEAFF. CDR3 coding DNA: TGTGCCAGCAGCACGAGACAGGGGATGAACACTGAAGCTTTCTTT. This chain joins TRBV7-2 and TRBJ1-1; 8 bases agree with TRBD1. V lost 5 bases and J lost 0; bases outside the gene matches: 5. This CDR3 is 15 amino acids long. Germline-derived CDR1 and CDR2 are SGHTA and FQGNSA.

The chain uses TRBV6-6 and TRBJ1-2; no clear D. Germline CDR1 and CDR2: MNHNY and SVGAGI (reference sequence). The V gene lost 7 bases and the J gene lost 2 bases, with 14 bases spanning the gap. CDR3 length: 14 residues. The CDR3 DNA reads as TGTGCCAGCACTACGATCGATGGGAACTATGGCTACACCTTC. Residues: CASTTIDGNYGYTF.

This clone was recorded once. The chain uses TRBV10-3 and TRBJ2-7; D is unclear. The germline V gene has CDR1 ENHRY and CDR2 SYGVKD. This CDR3 region has 14 residues. The V gene lost 11 bases and the J gene lost 0 bases, with 17 bases spanning the gap. The CDR3 DNA reads as TGTGCCTCAAACTTGGCCCCGAGCTCCTACGAGCAGTACTTC. The encoded protein is CASNLAPSSYEQYF.

This clone was found once. This chain uses TRBV19 with TRBJ2-7, with D unresolved. Trimming cost V 5 bases and J 2 bases, with 10 bases left between them. There are 13 residues in the CDR3. Per the germline V gene, CDR1 is LNHDA and CDR2 is SQIVND (reference sequence). As DNA, the CDR3 is TGTGCCAGTAGTGTCGGTACTCCCTACGAGCAGTACTTC. It specifies CASSVGTPYEQYF.

This rearrangement joins TRBV6-1 to TRBJ2-5; the D gene could be TRBD1 or TRBD2 (6 bases each). The J call is in doubt because the DNA end fits TRBJ2-7 better. There are 14 residues in the CDR3. Germline V lookup: CDR1 MNHNS, CDR2 SASEGT. CDR3 DNA: TGTGCCAGCAGGGCTCTCGGAGGGGGCTACGAGCAGTACTTC. Residues: CASRALGGGYEQYF.

The V and J genes are TRBV5-4 and TRBJ2-7, with 7 bases identical to TRBD2. The germline CDR1 and CDR2 sequences are SGHNT and YYREEE (reference sequence). The V and J ends lost 0 bases and 6 bases, in that order; junction bases with no gene match: 9. The CDR3 is 15 amino acids. The CDR3 DNA is TGTGCCAGCAGCTTGGTTGGACTAGAAAACGGCGAGCAGTACTTC. Residues: CASSLVGLENGEQYF. Full variable domain (missing parts from reference TRBV5-4 and TRBJ2-7): ETGVTQSPTHLIKTRGQQVTLRCSSQSGHNTVSWYQQALGQGPQFIFQYYREEENGRGNFPPRFSGLQFPNYSSELNVNALELDDSALYLCASSLVGLENGEQYFGPGTRLTVT.

V gene TRBV5-4 combines with J gene TRBJ2-3; D may be TRBD2 (6 bases). CDR3 length: 13 amino acids. The germline gives CDR1 SGHNT, CDR2 YYREEE (reference sequence). Trimming took off 6 bases at V and 10 bases at J, with 18 bases between the two ends. The DNA of the CDR3 is TGTGCCAGCACCCGGAGGGCCTCTGGGTCGCAGTATTTT. This gives the protein CASTRRASGSQYF.

The V and J genes are TRBV5-1 and TRBJ2-2; D remains ambiguous. V was clipped by 0 bases and J by 0 bases, with 3 bases between them. CDR1 and CDR2 (germline): SGHRS, YFSETQ. The CDR3 has 14 amino acids. The CDR3 loop is CASSLATNTGELFF. The CDR3 nucleotides are TGCGCCAGCAGCTTGGCTACGAACACCGGGGAGCTGTTTTTT.

For the CDR3, the DNA is TGCGCCAGCAGCCAAGAGTTCCAGGCGGATTCACCCCTCCACTTT. Amino acids: CASSQEFQADSPLHF. The chain links TRBV4-3 to TRBJ1-6; D is unresolved. The CDR3 is made up of 15 amino acids. Germline CDR1 is LGHNA and CDR2 is YSLEER. Trimming stripped 0 bases from V and 8 bases from J, with 11 bases between.

Only one count was recorded for this clone. The DNA for the CDR3 is TGTGCCAGCTCCCAAGTGGGCACGGGACTAGCGGGAGGCCTCCATCTCCAAGAGACCCAGTACTTC. Protein: CASSQVGTGLAGGLHLQETQYF. J is TRBJ2-5 and V is TRBV2, with 15 bases aligning to TRBD2. The germline CDR1 and CDR2 sequences are SNHLY and FYNNEI. This CDR3 is built from 22 residues. The ends lost 8 bases at V and 1 base at J; junction bases unmatched: 23.

This clone is a singleton in its sample. The genes are TRBV5-1 and TRBJ1-3, with no clear D. V shed 0 bases and J shed 2 bases, with 9 bases lying between them. CDR3 length equals 15 residues. Germline lookup yields CDR1 SGHRS and CDR2 YFSETQ. CDR3 loop: CASSLGADTGNTIYF. DNA for the CDR3: TGCGCCAGCAGCTTGGGGGCCGACACTGGAAACACCATATATTTT.

This clone has just a few counts. This chain connects TRBV27 to TRBJ2-3; D is perhaps TRBD2 (6 bases). With 3 bases removed from V and 4 bases from J, the gap between germline ends came to 11 bases. The V gene's germline CDR1 is MNHEY and CDR2 SMNVEV (reference sequence). The CDR3 is made up of 14 amino acids. CDR3 amino acids: CASSFGGAADTQYF. CDR3 DNA sequence: TGTGCCAGCAGTTTTGGCGGGGCGGCAGATACGCAGTATTTT.

The chain joins TRBV5-4 to TRBJ1-6, with 8 nucleotides matching TRBD1. Germline-derived CDR1 and CDR2 are SGHNT and YYREEE (reference sequence). The CDR3 contains 16 residues. V was clipped by 1 base and J by 6 bases; unmatched bases: 6. This chain's CDR3 is CASSLRQGAGNSPLHF. The CDR3 DNA reads TGTGCCAGCAGCTTGAGGCAGGGGGCGGGTAATTCACCCCTCCACTTT.

The chain carries TRBV5-1 and TRBJ2-3; the match to TRBD2 covers 7 bases. CDR1 is SGHRS and CDR2 is YFSETQ in the germline V gene. The CDR3 runs to 16 residues. J was trimmed by 4 bases and V by 4 bases; bases with no gene match: 12. This CDR3 reads CASSPGEGRGSDTQYF. In nucleotides, the CDR3 is TGCGCCAGCAGCCCCGGGGAGGGCCGTGGCTCAGATACGCAGTATTTT. The full variable domain, with the rest looked up from reference TRBV5-1 and TRBJ2-3, is KAGVTQTPRYLIKTRGQQVTLSCSPISGHRSVSWYQQTPGQGLQFLFEYFSETQRNKGNFPGRFSGRQFSNSRSEMNVSTLELGDSALYLCASSPGEGRGSDTQYFGPGTRLTVL.

The chain employs TRBV6-1 and TRBJ2-7; 8 positions match TRBD2. The CDR3 extends over 16 amino acids. V lost 2 bases, J lost 1 base, and 7 bases stayed unmatched. Germline V CDR1 and CDR2: MNHNS, SASEGT. CDR3 region: CASSESGLVRSYEQYF. The CDR3 DNA is TGTGCCAGCAGTGAATCGGGACTAGTTAGGTCCTACGAGCAGTACTTC.

This chain joins TRBV7-8 and TRBJ1-2, with a tentative D call TRBD1 (5 bases). The CDR3 spans 13 residues. The germline CDR1 and CDR2 sequences are SGHVS and FQNEAQ. The V end lost 5 bases, the J end lost 4 bases, and 11 bases lay between the germline ends. The CDR3: CASSRRGFYGYTF. The CDR3 DNA reads TGTGCCAGCAGCCGCCGGGGCTTCTATGGCTACACCTTC. Based on the CDR3 plus reference TRBV7-8 and TRBJ1-2, the full variable domain is GAGVSQSPRYKVAKRGQDVALRCDPISGHVSLFWYQQALGQGPEFLTYFQNEAQLDKSGLPSDRFFAERPEGSVSTLKIQRTQQEDSAVYLCASSRRGFYGYTFGSGTRLTVV.